Listed below are T cell receptor beta chains from one sample, sequenced in a study of blood T cell repertoires in COVID-19. Some clones are missing from TCRdb's copy, which holds only in-frame ones; the method was immunoSEQ multiplex PCR. The sample consists of around 230,000 clones, over 70% of them appearing once. The sequenced sample consisted of peripheral blood. These receptors originate from a woman over 75 with acute or convalescent COVID-19. Both conserved end residues are part of each CDR3. D genes are given only for firm matches. Size is stated for part of the rows, as once, few or many counts, or as a class when the clone is expanded.

v_gene,abundance,d_gene,j_gene,CDR3nt,CDR3aa
TRBV7-3,NA,TRBD2,TRBJ2-3,TGTGCCAGCAGCTTAGGACTAGCGGGAGGTGCAGATACGCAGTATTTT,CASSLGLAGGADTQYF
TRBV11-1,NA,TRBD2,TRBJ2-1,TGTGCCAGCGCCTTCGGGACTAGCTACAATGAGCAGTTCTTC,CASAFGTSYNEQFF
TRBV6-1,NA,NA,TRBJ2-3,TGTGCCAGCAGTGAACCAGGCGGGATCACAGATACGCAGTATTTT,CASSEPGGITDTQYF
TRBV27,NA,NA,TRBJ1-2,TGTGCCAGCTCTGATAGGAGTTATGGCTACACCTTC,CASSDRSYGYTF
TRBV7-9,NA,NA,TRBJ1-3,TGTGCCAGCAGGCACCAGATCTCTGGAAACACCATATATTTT,CASRHQISGNTIYF
TRBV29-1,NA,NA,TRBJ2-5,TGCAGCGTTGATTCAAGGGGGATGGCGGGCTCCCAAGAGACCCAGTACTTC,CSVDSRGMAGSQETQYF
TRBV5-1,NA,TRBD1,TRBJ2-5,TGCGCCAGCAGTAGAGAGCGTACAGGGGGCGAAGAGACCCAGTACTTC,CASSRERTGGEETQYF
TRBV7-2,many,TRBD2,TRBJ2-7,TGTGCCAGCAGTTTCTCCTCAGAGCTAGCGGGGGTCCAGGAGCAGTACTTC,CASSFSSELAGVQEQYF
TRBV19,NA,NA,TRBJ1-2,TGTGCCAGTAGTATACTCAGGGAGGACTATGGCTACACCTTC,CASSILREDYGYTF
TRBV3-1/TRBV3-2,NA,TRBD1,TRBJ1-2,TGTGCCAGCAGGGGACAGGGAAGAGATGGCTACACCTTC,CASRGQGRDGYTF
TRBV18,NA,NA,TRBJ1-3,TGTGCCAGCTCACCTTTGGAGCAAGGAAACACCATATATTTT,CASSPLEQGNTIYF
TRBV2,NA,NA,TRBJ2-4,TGTGCCAGCAGTCCTGACAGTAGCCAAAACATTCAGTACTTC,CASSPDSSQNIQYF
TRBV6-1,NA,TRBD2,TRBJ2-5,TGTGCCAGCAGTGATACCGGGACTAGTGAAGAGACCCAGTACTTC,CASSDTGTSEETQYF
TRBV11-2,once,NA,TRBJ1-5,TGTGCCAGCAGCTTAGACGTAGAGCAGCCCCAGCATTTT,CASSLDVEQPQHF
TRBV6-6,NA,NA,TRBJ2-1,TGTGCCAGCAGCTCCGCCCGAGGCTCCTACAATGAGCAGTTCTTC,CASSSARGSYNEQFF
TRBV9,NA,TRBD2,TRBJ2-1,TGTGCCAGCAGCGTAACTAGCGATCGGGGTAATGAGCAGTTCTTC,CASSVTSDRGNEQFF
TRBV12-3/TRBV12-4,NA,NA,TRBJ1-1,TGTGCCAGCAGTTTAGCGAGAGGTTCTGCTTTCTTT,CASSLARGSAFF
TRBV7-9,NA,TRBD1,TRBJ2-7,TGTGCCAGCACCTCAATGGGACAGGGAGAGCAGTACTTC,CASTSMGQGEQYF
TRBV7-9,once,NA,TRBJ1-1,TGTGCCAGCAGCCCGATACAGGGAGGGTGGGGCACTGAAGCTTTCTTT,CASSPIQGGWGTEAFF
TRBV12-5,NA,TRBD2,TRBJ2-7,TGTGCTAGTGGTTTCGGGACTAGTGACGAGCAGTACTTC,CASGFGTSDEQYF
TRBV5-1,NA,NA,TRBJ2-1,TGCGCCAGCAGCCAATTGGGGAGCTCCTACAATGAGCAGTTCTTC,CASSQLGSSYNEQFF
TRBV3-1/TRBV3-2,NA,TRBD2,TRBJ2-3,TGTGCCAGCAGCCAAAGTGTAGCGGGGAGCACAGATACGCAGTATTTT,CASSQSVAGSTDTQYF
TRBV15,NA,NA,TRBJ1-2,TGTGCCACCAGCGGAGGAGGTCTGGGGGGTGATATGTATGGCTACACCTTC,CATSGGGLGGDMYGYTF
TRBV5-1,NA,NA,TRBJ2-7,TGCGCCAGCAGCCACGGACAGTCCTACGAGCAGTACTTC,CASSHGQSYEQYF
TRBV5-1,NA,TRBD1,TRBJ1-1,TGCGCCAGCAGCACGAGACAGGGGGCCTTGAACACTGAAGCTTTCTTT,CASSTRQGALNTEAFF
TRBV29-1,NA,TRBD1,TRBJ1-1,TGCAGCGTTGTAAGGGGGCCATGGCCTGAAGCTTTCTTT,CSVVRGPWPEAFF
TRBV28,NA,NA,TRBJ1-2,TGTGCCAGCTGTCCGGGGAACTATGGCTACACCTTC,CASCPGNYGYTF
TRBV2,NA,NA,TRBJ1-2,TGTGCCAGCACCCCGGGGGAGGGGATCCATGGCTACACCTTC,CASTPGEGIHGYTF
TRBV6-5,NA,NA,TRBJ1-5,TGTGCCAGCAGTTACGGCAGGGTCAATCAGCCCCAGCATTTT,CASSYGRVNQPQHF
TRBV9,NA,TRBD1,TRBJ1-3,TGTGCCAGCAGCGTGGGGGACAGCTCTGGAAACACCATATATTTT,CASSVGDSSGNTIYF
TRBV9,NA,TRBD1,TRBJ2-3,TGTGCCAGCAGCGTAGGGGGACAGGGCGTAGATACGCAGTATTTT,CASSVGGQGVDTQYF
TRBV30,NA,NA,TRBJ2-1,TGTGCCTGGAACCCGGGGACCTACAATGAGCAGTTCTTC,CAWNPGTYNEQFF
TRBV15,once,TRBD2,TRBJ2-3,TGTGCCACCAGCATGGGAGCGGGGAGCACAGATACGCAGTATTTT,CATSMGAGSTDTQYF
TRBV3-1/TRBV3-2,NA,NA,TRBJ2-7,TGTGCCAGCAGCCAAGGGTTAGGGCAGGGAACCTACGAGCAGTACTTC,CASSQGLGQGTYEQYF
TRBV2,NA,TRBD1,TRBJ1-2,TGTGCCAGCAACCCGGGAGGGGGCTCTGGCTACACCTTC,CASNPGGGSGYTF
TRBV28,few,NA,TRBJ2-3,TGTGCCAGCAGCGCCCGGCGGGGCGGCACAGATACGCAGTATTTT,CASSARRGGTDTQYF
TRBV7-7,NA,TRBD2,TRBJ2-7,TGTGCCAGCAGCCTCGGGACTAGCTCCTACGAGCAGTACTTC,CASSLGTSSYEQYF
TRBV27,NA,NA,TRBJ2-7,TGTGCCAGCAGTGCTACGCCCTACGAGCAGTACTTC,CASSATPYEQYF
TRBV24-1,NA,TRBD1,TRBJ2-5,TGTGCCACCAGTGATTCCGGGACAGGGGGGAGAGAGACCCAGTACTTC,CATSDSGTGGRETQYF
TRBV6-5,NA,NA,TRBJ2-3,TGTGCCAGCACCCTAGTAGAGGGTACGCAGTATTTT,CASTLVEGTQYF
TRBV5-1,NA,NA,TRBJ2-7,TGCGCCAGCTCTATCGAAGGTGACGGACTTAGGGAGCAGTACTTC,CASSIEGDGLREQYF
TRBV28,NA,TRBD2,TRBJ2-1,TGTGCCAGCAGCCCGCCGTGGGGAGCGGGAGGGCCGGTTAACAATGAGCAGTTCTTC,CASSPPWGAGGPVNNEQFF
TRBV5-1,NA,NA,TRBJ2-7,TGCGCCAGCACAAGCGGACCCACCTACGAGCAGTACTTC,CASTSGPTYEQYF
TRBV20-1,few,NA,TRBJ1-1,TGCAGTGCTAGTGCAGGGGACACTGAAGCTTTCTTT,CSASAGDTEAFF
TRBV6-5,NA,TRBD2,TRBJ2-1,TGTGCCAGCAGTATGCGGGAGATAGATGAGCAGTTCTTC,CASSMREIDEQFF
TRBV19,few,NA,TRBJ1-5,TGTGCCAGTAGTATGATTGGAGAGAGCAATCAGCCCCAGCATTTT,CASSMIGESNQPQHF
TRBV2,NA,TRBD1,TRBJ1-5,TGTGCCAGCAGTGATGTTGACAGGGTGAAGCCCCAGCATTTT,CASSDVDRVKPQHF
TRBV30,NA,TRBD1,TRBJ2-1,TGTGCCTGGAGCACAGGGGGCTATCCGTTCTTC,CAWSTGGYPFF
TRBV6-6,NA,TRBD2,TRBJ2-1,TGTGCCAGCAGTTCGCCTACTAGCGGACTACCCAATGAGCAGTTCTTC,CASSSPTSGLPNEQFF
TRBV12-3/TRBV12-4,NA,TRBD1,TRBJ2-7,TGTGCCAGCACCCTCTTTACAGGGGGCGAGCAGTACTTC,CASTLFTGGEQYF
TRBV6-5,NA,TRBD2,TRBJ2-1,TGTGCCAGCAGTTCCCGGACTAGCGGGTACAATGAGCAGTTCTTC,CASSSRTSGYNEQFF
TRBV7-2,NA,TRBD2,TRBJ2-3,TGTGCCAGCAGCTTAGCAGCGGGGGCTACAGATACGCAGTATTTT,CASSLAAGATDTQYF
TRBV9,few,NA,TRBJ2-1,TGTGCCAGCAGCCCCTTTCAGTTCAATGAGCAGTTCTTC,CASSPFQFNEQFF
TRBV2,NA,NA,TRBJ2-5,TGTGCCAGCAGGGAAGGCCCTGGAGGCGACTTC,CASREGPGGDF